This entry lists 6 T cell receptor beta chains sequenced from one sample in a study of T cell responses to AZD1222 COVID-19 vaccine. Assay: immunoSEQ multiplex PCR; the TCRdb copy retains only in-frame clones and omits some. There are about 130,000 clones in the sample; 85% to 95% occur only once, and about 8.6% lies in the top ten. Sequences were derived from peripheral blood, sampled on day 0 of AZD1222 vaccination. The receptors stem from an adult in good health.

The gene calls are TRBV6-4 and TRBJ1-6; 9 bases fit TRBD1. V shed 3 bases and J 9 bases; nucleotides not matched to a gene: 6. The CDR3 covers 15 residues. CDR1 and CDR2 (germline): MRHNA, SNTAGT. CDR3 protein: CASSEAEDRGSPLHF. The CDR3 bases are TGTGCCAGCAGTGAAGCGGAGGACAGGGGTTCACCCCTCCACTTT.

The chain carries TRBV3-1 (or the pseudogene TRBV3-2) and TRBJ2-7, with 9 bases fitting TRBD1. The CDR3 has 14 residues. Trimming took 4 bases from V and 2 from J; bases not matched to a gene: 3. Germline CDR1 is LGHDT and CDR2 is YNNKEL (reference sequence). The CDR3 nucleotides are TGTGCCAGCAGCCTCTGGACAGGGGCCTACGAGCAGTACTTC. Protein: CASSLWTGAYEQYF.

This clone was observed a single time. The CDR3 spells CSAAGGGRAEAFF. The CDR3 bases are TGCAGCGCCGCCGGCGGGGGGCGGGCTGAAGCTTTCTTT. V usage is TRBV29-1 and J usage is TRBJ1-1, with D possibly being TRBD1 (6 bases). V lost 7 bases and J 6 bases, leaving 18 bases between the germline ends. CDR3 size: 13 residues. Germline V gene sequence: CDR1 SQVTM, CDR2 ANQGSEA. The entire variable domain, with the rest obtained from reference TRBV29-1 and TRBJ1-1, is as follows: SAVISQKPSRDICQRGTSLTIQCQVDSQVTMMFWYRQQPGQSLTLIATANQGSEATYESGFVIDKFPISRPNLTFSTLTVSNMSPEDSSIYLCSAAGGGRAEAFFGQGTRLTVV.

The chain recombines TRBV12-3 or TRBV12-4 with TRBJ1-1; D is ambiguous. This CDR3 region has 11 residues. The ends were cut back, 2 bases at V and 4 bases at J, with 2 bases in the middle. CDR3 region: CASSLTTEAFF. The CDR3 nucleotides read TGTGCCAGCAGTTTAACCACTGAAGCTTTCTTT.

The chain has TRBV19 and TRBJ1-4; D ambiguous. The germline CDR1 and CDR2 sequences are LNHDA and SQIVND (reference sequence). V was trimmed by 10 bases and J by 3 bases, leaving 12 bases between them. The CDR3 contains 13 residues. The CDR3 DNA follows: TGTGCCAATCCGGGGTTTCCTAATGAAAAACTGTTTTTT. Residues: CANPGFPNEKLFF.

The chain couples TRBV6-1 to TRBJ1-5; 8 bases map to TRBD1. Germline trimming cut 5 bases from V and 7 bases from J; bases unmatched to any gene: 7. Germline values: CDR1 MNHNS, CDR2 SASEGT. CDR3 length equals 14 residues. CDR3 loop: CASSMDRVRQPQHF. CDR3 bases: TGTGCCAGCAGTATGGACAGGGTGAGGCAGCCCCAGCATTTT.